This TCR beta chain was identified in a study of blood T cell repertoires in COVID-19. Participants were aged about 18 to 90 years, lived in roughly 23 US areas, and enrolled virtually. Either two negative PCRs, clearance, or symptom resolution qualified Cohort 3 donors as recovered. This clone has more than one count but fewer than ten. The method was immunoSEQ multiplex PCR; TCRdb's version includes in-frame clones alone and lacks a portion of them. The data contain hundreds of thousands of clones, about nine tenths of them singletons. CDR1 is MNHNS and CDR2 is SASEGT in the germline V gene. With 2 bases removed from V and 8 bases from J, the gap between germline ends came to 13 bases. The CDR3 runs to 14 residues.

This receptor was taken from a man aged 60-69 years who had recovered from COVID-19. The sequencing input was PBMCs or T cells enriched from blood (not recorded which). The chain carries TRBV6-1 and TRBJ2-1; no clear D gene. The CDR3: CASSENMGWDEQFF. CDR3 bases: TGTGCCAGCAGTGAAAATATGGGCTGGGATGAGCAGTTCTTC.